Listed below are T cell receptor beta chains from one sample, sequenced in a study of regulatory T cells in long-lasting Graves disease. MiXCR, run by TCRdb on the multiplex PCR reads, gives a single entry per CDR3 protein. The sample has over 400,000 distinct CDR3 sequences, around 15% seen once; the top ten hold around a sixth. This sample was also put to use in a study of T cells in Graves' hyperthyroidism and ophthalmopathy.

This sample comprised peripheral blood mononuclear cells (PBMCs), obtained at new diagnosis, from a patient treated with antithyroid drugs. The receptor set was obtained from a woman aged 45-65 years with Graves disease. Both conserved end residues are part of each CDR3. D genes are given only for firm matches. Clone size, where shown, is once, few, many, or a class for clones that have expanded.

>TRBD1|TRBJ2-5|TRBV28|many
TGTGCCAGCAGAACGGGACAGCGATTCCAAGAGACCCAGTACTTC
CASRTGQRFQETQYF
>NA|TRBJ1-4|TRBV11-2|many
TGTGCCAGCAGCTTAGTAGGGCCGAGGACGAGTCAAGAAAAACTGTTTTTT
CASSLVGPRTSQEKLFF
>TRBD1|TRBJ1-6|TRBV11-2|many
TGTGCCAGCAGCTTCAGGGGGCAATCACCCCTCCACTTT
CASSFRGQSPLHF
>NA|TRBJ2-7|TRBV6-1|few
TGTGCCAGCAGCCCCGCTAACAGGGAGGGAGGCTACGAGCAGTACTTC
CASSPANREGGYEQYF
>NA|TRBJ2-2|TRBV30|few
TGTGCCTGGAGTGTATCGGACAGGAACACCGGGGAGCTGTTTTTT
CAWSVSDRNTGELFF
>TRBD1|TRBJ1-6|TRBV28|many
TGTGCCAGCAGTTCGGGACAGGCTATAGATTCACCCCTCCACTTT
CASSSGQAIDSPLHF
>NA|TRBJ2-5|TRBV30|many
TGTGCCTGGAGTGTAGGCGGGGGCGTTGAGACCCAGTACTTC
CAWSVGGGVETQYF
>NA|TRBJ1-5|TRBV7-9|NA
TGTGCCAGCAGCTTCGATCAGGTTGATCAGCCCCAGCATTTT
CASSFDQVDQPQHF
>TRBD2|TRBJ2-7|TRBV7-2|many
TGTGCCAGCAGCTTAGGACGGGTCGGGAGGGGCGACGAGCAGTACTTC
CASSLGRVGRGDEQYF
>NA|TRBJ2-2|TRBV30|NA
TGTGCCTGGAGTGTATGGGCCAGCTCGACCAAGTTTGGAGACCCCGGGGAGCTGTTTTTT
CAWSVWASSTKFGDPGELFF
>TRBD2|TRBJ2-1|TRBV5-1|many
TGTGCCAGCAGCCAAGGGACTAGCGGGAATGAGCAGTTCTTC
CASSQGTSGNEQFF
>NA|TRBJ1-1|TRBV5-5|many
TGTGCCAGCAGCTTGGAACAGGGAGGTTTCACTGAAGCTTTCTTT
CASSLEQGGFTEAFF
>TRBD1|TRBJ1-5|TRBV7-2|many
TGTGCCAGCAGCCCGGAGACAGGGGCTTTAAATCAGCCCCAGCATTTT
CASSPETGALNQPQHF
>NA|TRBJ1-4|TRBV6-2/TRBV6-3|few
TGTGCCAGCAGTTCTATCGGGACCATAAATGAAAAACTGTTTTTT
CASSSIGTINEKLFF
>NA|TRBJ1-4|TRBV28|many
TGTGCCAGCAGAAGACAGGCGCGTGTAGAAAAACTGTTTTTT
CASRRQARVEKLFF
>TRBD2|TRBJ2-7|TRBV5-1|many
TGCGCCAGCAGCCCCTCCGGGACTAGCGGCAACTACGAGCAGTACTTC
CASSPSGTSGNYEQYF
>NA|TRBJ2-6|TRBV25-1|NA
TGTGCCAGCAGTGATGCTGGGGCCAACGTCCTGACTTTC
CASSDAGANVLTF
>NA|TRBJ2-1|TRBV7-9|NA
TGTGCCAGCAGCTTAGGCGGAGTCGGTTCGGTGGATGAGCAGTTCTTC
CASSLGGVGSVDEQFF
>TRBD1|TRBJ2-7|TRBV6-1|many
TGTGCCAGCACTGCCGGGACAGTAATTCTCTCCTACGAGCAGTACTTC
CASTAGTVILSYEQYF
>TRBD2|TRBJ2-1|TRBV12-3/TRBV12-4|once
TGTGCCAGCAGTTTAGCTGGACTAGCGGGAAAATACAATGAGCAGTTCTTC
CASSLAGLAGKYNEQFF
>NA|TRBJ1-1|TRBV30|many
TGTGCCTGGAGAGGGGTGAACACTGAAGCTTTCTTT
CAWRGVNTEAFF
>NA|TRBJ1-2|TRBV11-2|many
TGTGCCAGCAGCCTCGCTTCGGCAGGGGACGGCTACACCTTC
CASSLASAGDGYTF
>TRBD1|TRBJ2-7|TRBV10-3|few
TGTGCCACCCAGACAGGGGGCAACGAGCAGTACTTC
CATQTGGNEQYF
>NA|TRBJ1-1|TRBV29-1|many
TGCAGCGTTGAAGGAATGCAGGGGAAACCGACTGAAGCTTTCTTT
CSVEGMQGKPTEAFF
>TRBD1|TRBJ1-5|TRBV5-6|few
TGTGCCAGCAGCTTGGCCCGACAGGGGCGGTCTAATCAGCCCCAGCATTTT
CASSLARQGRSNQPQHF
>NA|TRBJ2-7|TRBV27|many
TGTGCCAGCAGTTTAGTATTCGCCACACACTACGAGCAGTACTTC
CASSLVFATHYEQYF
>NA|TRBJ1-1|TRBV2|many
TGTGCCAGCAGTGCACAGGGTACCATGAACACTGAAGCTTTCTTT
CASSAQGTMNTEAFF
>NA|TRBJ1-6|TRBV28|many
TGTGCCAGCAGTCTTATACCCCCACCGGGCTCCTATAATTCACCCCTCCACTTT
CASSLIPPPGSYNSPLHF
>TRBD1|TRBJ2-7|TRBV14|NA
TGTGCCAGCAGCAAAAGTGACAGGGTCCGGAGGCGCCACGAGCAGTACTTC
CASSKSDRVRRRHEQYF
>TRBD1|TRBJ2-1|TRBV3-1|many
TGTGCCAGCAGCCAAGGGCAGGGGGCGCTCAATGAGCAGTTCTTC
CASSQGQGALNEQFF
>NA|TRBJ2-7|TRBV11-2|many
TGTGCCAGCAGCCCGCACGGGCCTAACGAGCAGTACTTC
CASSPHGPNEQYF
>TRBD1|TRBJ2-1|TRBV10-2|many
TGCGCCAGCAGGAGGACAGGGACTTCCTACAATGAGCAGTTCTTC
CASRRTGTSYNEQFF
>TRBD2|TRBJ2-1|TRBV5-1|NA
TGCGCCAGCAGCTTGGGGCTAGCGGCGGATGAGCAGTTCTTC
CASSLGLAADEQFF
>NA|TRBJ1-4|TRBV7-2|NA
TGTGCCAGCAGCTCTGACCGTAATGAAAAACTGTTTTTT
CASSSDRNEKLFF
>NA|TRBJ1-5|TRBV5-1|many
TGTGCCAGCAGCTTAGCGGAAAATCAGCCCCAGCATTTT
CASSLAENQPQHF
>NA|TRBJ2-7|TRBV12-3/TRBV12-4|many
TGTGCCAGCAGTTTCTTGGACAGCGTCTACGAGCAGTACTTC
CASSFLDSVYEQYF
>NA|TRBJ1-5|TRBV5-1|few
TGCGCCAGCAGCTTGGCCTCAGGGAGGGATCAGCCCCAGCATTTT
CASSLASGRDQPQHF
>NA|TRBJ2-3|TRBV7-2|many
TGTGCCAGCAGCTTAGTTGTGCACACAAGCACAGATACGCAGTATTTT
CASSLVVHTSTDTQYF
>NA|TRBJ1-2|TRBV29-1|NA
TGCAGCGTTGCTCCTCGACTGAAGATTAGTGGCTACACCTTC
CSVAPRLKISGYTF
>NA|TRBJ2-7|TRBV3-1|NA
TGTGCCAGCAGCCATACAGGACTAAACCACGAGCAGTACTTC
CASSHTGLNHEQYF